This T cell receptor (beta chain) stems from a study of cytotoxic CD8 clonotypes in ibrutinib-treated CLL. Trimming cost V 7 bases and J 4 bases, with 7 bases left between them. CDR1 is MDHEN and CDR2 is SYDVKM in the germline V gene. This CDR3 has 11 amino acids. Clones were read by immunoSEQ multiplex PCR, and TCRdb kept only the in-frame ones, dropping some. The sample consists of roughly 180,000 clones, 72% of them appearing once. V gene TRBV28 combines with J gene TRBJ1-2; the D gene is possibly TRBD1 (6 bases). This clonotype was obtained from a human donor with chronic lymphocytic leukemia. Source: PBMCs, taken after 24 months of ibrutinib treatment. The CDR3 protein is CASIGGYGYTF. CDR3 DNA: TGTGCCAGCATAGGGGGCTATGGCTACACCTTC.